The sequence of this T cell receptor beta chain was determined in a study of Ad26.COV2.S vaccination and SARS-CoV-2 variants (dated by TCRdb to the early 2020s). Describing the broader study: Vaccine-arm donors were drawn from COV1001, a multicentre, randomized, double-blind, placebo-controlled phase I-IIa trial of Ad26.COV2.S in healthy adults. Ad26.COV2.S was administered intramuscularly at a dose of 5x10^10 or 1x10^11 viral particles, either as one shot or as two shots given 56 days apart. TCRbeta repertoire sequencing was used to assess the specificity and breadth of SARS-CoV-2-reactive T cell receptors after Ad26.COV2.S vaccination. A total of approximately 32 samples were included in the TCR-sequenced set, comprising about 20 Ad26.COV2.S vaccine recipients, 5 placebo recipients and 8 SARS-CoV-2 convalescent individuals. Trial participants were randomized into five groups of five: low-dose or high-dose Ad26.COV2.S given once or twice, or placebo on both occasions. Throughout the experiments and outcome assessment, investigators stayed blinded to trial group allocation.

TCRbeta CDR3 regions were sequenced with the immunoSEQ Assay. After extraction, genomic DNA underwent amplification by bias-controlled multiplex PCR, followed by high-throughput sequencing. The study's own analysis went as follows. To quantify the absolute abundance of every unique TCRbeta CDR3 region, sequences were collapsed and filtered. T cell fraction was estimated by normalization of TCRbeta template counts to usable DNA, with usable DNA being measured through amplification of reference genes present in all nucleated cells. Repertoire TCRs were annotated as SARS-CoV-2-specific by exact matching of V gene, CDR3 amino acid sequence and J gene to a known reactive TCR set. MIRA supplied the reference SARS-CoV-2 TCR set, which was filtered for enrichment in COVID-19-positive ImmuneCODE repertoires so that public or cross-reactive TCRs were removed. Based on the MIRA antigens, annotated TCRs were further analysed at the level of specific ORF or position within ORF. Breadth was defined as the number of annotated unique rearrangements divided by the total number of unique productive rearrangements, and depth was defined as the summed frequency of the annotated unique rearrangements. TCR breadth was compared between groups using two-sided Wilcoxon rank-sum tests. The immuneACCESS repertoire file appears here via TCRdb, limited to in-frame rearrangements. These files lack a portion of the clones; in checked studies, under half of the deficit traces to unresolved V genes, and the cause of the others is not known. The V and J calls and the clone size are those of that table, but D and trimming were determined from the DNA. This sample gives more than 400,000 clones in total; 90% of them show up just once. The ten largest clones take up roughly 4.3% of the sample.

The germline V gene supplies CDR1 MDHEN and CDR2 SYDVKM. Spanning cysteine to phenylalanine, the CDR3 consists of 12 amino acids. Only CDR3 DNA is held: 36 bases, read in frame from base 1. V sheds 3 bases and J sheds 10 bases, leaving 7 bases between their ends. In the case of this clone: There is no known antigen for this receptor. There are no base qualities to consult, and no much larger clone falls within one base. Other DNA sequences from this sample encode an identical CDR3 as well.

Overall study outcomes, separate from this receptor: Higher spike-specific TCR breadth was observed in Ad26.COV2.S recipients than in placebo recipients (P = 0.0014). After vaccination, substantial breadth of spike-specific CD8+ and CD4+ T cell responses was reported. The authors noted that total T cell responses may have been underestimated by the TCR breadth and depth analyses. Comparable non-spike TCR breadth was observed between vaccine and placebo recipients, consistent with only spike being contained in the vaccine. The study lacked the statistical power to compare responses across vaccine doses or regimens.

Per the publication, the treatment or condition label means: around 19 received Ad26.COV2.S at low or high dose, single or two shots; 5 received placebo; per-sample allocation not given. For vaccine and placebo recipients, repertoires were sequenced using samples collected on day 63 after the first injection. In Cohort 1b, about 25 adults aged 18-55 years were enrolled at a single site in Boston, USA, between 29 July and 7 August 2020. Ad26.COV2.S was a replication-incompetent adenovirus type 26 vector that expressed a prefusion-stabilized SARS-CoV-2 spike protein derived from the original Wuhan strain.

The receptor's source is a person aged 18 to 65 who received the Ad26.COV2.S COVID-19 vaccine or a placebo. This chain joins TRBV28 to TRBJ1-6; the D gene assignment is ambiguous. This sample comprised peripheral blood, obtained in a trial of Ad26.COV2.S vaccine versus placebo. The DNA sequence follows: TGTGCCAGCAGTTTTGTAGGATCACCCCTCCACTTT. Its protein product is CASSFVGSPLHF.